The entry below gives a single T cell receptor beta chain sequence along with its context. What was sequenced were expressed TCRB transcripts, since all of the isolated RNA had been reverse transcribed. Produced via immunoSEQ multiplex PCR; TCRdb's table is partial and in-frame only. The data hold some 150,000 clones, with 9.2% observed a single time. This sample was taken from a study of beta chain features in type 1 diabetes. V was pared by 0 bases and J by 8 bases, with 14 bases between. This CDR3 is built from 16 residues. From germline, CDR1 is MNHEY and CDR2 SMNVEV (reference sequence). The source is a man aged 18 to 35 in good health. This chain joins TRBV27 and TRBJ2-6; no definite D call. The material sequenced was central memory CD4+ T cells from blood. The CDR3 spells CASSLSPQAGTNVLTF. DNA for the CDR3: TGTGCCAGCAGTTTATCCCCGCAGGCTGGAACCAACGTCCTGACTTTC.